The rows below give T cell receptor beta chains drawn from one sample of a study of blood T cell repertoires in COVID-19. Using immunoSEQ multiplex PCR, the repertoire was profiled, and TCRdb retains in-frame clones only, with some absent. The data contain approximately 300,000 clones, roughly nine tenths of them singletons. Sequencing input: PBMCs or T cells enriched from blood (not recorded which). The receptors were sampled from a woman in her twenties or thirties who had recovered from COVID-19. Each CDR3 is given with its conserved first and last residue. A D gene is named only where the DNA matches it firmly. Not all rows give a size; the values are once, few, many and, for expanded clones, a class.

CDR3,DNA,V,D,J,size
CASSAGQPTPTIYF,TGTGCCAGCAGCGCCGGACAGCCGACACCCACCATATATTTT,TRBV9,-,TRBJ1-3,-
CASSFGTFYPTF,TGTGCCAGCAGTTTTGGGACATTCTACCCCACCTTC,TRBV12-3/TRBV12-4,-,TRBJ1-2,-
CSAGSNGYTF,TGCAGTGCTGGCTCAAATGGCTACACCTTC,TRBV20-1,-,TRBJ1-2,-
CASSISSYNEQFF,TGTGCCAGCTCGATTAGCTCCTACAATGAGCAGTTCTTC,TRBV6-5,-,TRBJ2-1,-
CASSLVLAEAYEQYF,TGTGCCAGCAGCTTGGTACTAGCGGAGGCATACGAGCAGTACTTC,TRBV5-6,TRBD2,TRBJ2-7,-
CASSPPFWAAPQETQYF,TGTGCCAGCAGTCCCCCTTTTTGGGCTGCCCCTCAAGAGACCCAGTACTTC,TRBV6-6,-,TRBJ2-5,-
CASRPAQTVYGYTF,TGTGCCAGTAGGCCGGCACAGACAGTCTATGGCTACACCTTC,TRBV19,-,TRBJ1-2,-
CASSGQETQYF,TGTGCTAGTAGCGGACAAGAGACCCAGTACTTC,TRBV12-5,-,TRBJ2-5,-
CASSSGLYNEQFF,TGTGCCAGCAGTTCGGGACTCTACAATGAGCAGTTCTTC,TRBV12-3/TRBV12-4,-,TRBJ2-1,-
CASPTGTAPGEQYF,TGTGCCAGCCCAACCGGGACAGCGCCGGGGGAGCAGTACTTC,TRBV2,TRBD1,TRBJ2-7,-
CASSLMETGGYTF,TGTGCCAGCAGCTTAATGGAGACGGGAGGCTACACCTTC,TRBV7-3,-,TRBJ1-2,-
CASSGQGVGQPQHF,TGTGCCAGCTCTGGACAGGGGGTAGGTCAGCCCCAGCATTTT,TRBV2,TRBD1,TRBJ1-5,-
CASSLETGYGYTF,TGTGCCAGCAGCTTAGAGACAGGGTACGGCTACACCTTC,TRBV7-6,TRBD1,TRBJ1-2,-
CASTPTGGSGGGEQYF,TGTGCCAGTACCCCGACAGGGGGCTCGGGGGGGGGCGAGCAGTACTTC,TRBV19,TRBD1,TRBJ2-7,-
CASSLGSTYEQYF,TGTGCCAGCAGCTTAGGCAGTACCTACGAGCAGTACTTC,TRBV7-9,-,TRBJ2-7,-
CASSFIPFGAEETQYF,TGTGCCAGCAGCTTTATCCCCTTTGGAGCCGAAGAGACCCAGTACTTC,TRBV11-2,-,TRBJ2-5,-
CASSQAGRGTGYTF,TGTGCCAGCAGCCAAGCGGGCAGGGGAACGGGCTACACCTTC,TRBV14,-,TRBJ1-2,-
CAISEGPNYGYTF,TGTGCCATCAGTGAGGGCCCTAACTATGGCTACACCTTC,TRBV10-3,-,TRBJ1-2,-
CASSPLGTSGSSYEQYF,TGTGCCAGCAGTCCCTTAGGGACTAGCGGTAGCTCCTACGAGCAGTACTTC,TRBV28,TRBD2,TRBJ2-7,-
CASSLVPLQGFKGEQFF,TGTGCCAGCAGCTTAGTACCGCTTCAGGGGTTCAAAGGTGAGCAGTTCTTC,TRBV11-2,-,TRBJ2-1,-
CASSPRQGVGNTIYF,TGTGCCAGCAGTCCCCGGCAGGGTGTGGGAAACACCATATATTTT,TRBV28,-,TRBJ1-3,-
CASSLEDSYGYTF,TGTGCCAGCAGCTTGGAGGACAGCTATGGCTACACCTTC,TRBV7-2,-,TRBJ1-2,-
CASSSGTSGVREQFF,TGCGCCAGCAGTTCCGGGACTAGCGGGGTTCGCGAGCAGTTCTTC,TRBV5-1,TRBD2,TRBJ2-1,-
CASTVGGGIAVYEQYF,TGTGCCAGCACCGTTGGAGGCGGCATAGCCGTATACGAGCAGTACTTC,TRBV28,-,TRBJ2-7,-
CASSLKFGTLYSNQPQHF,TGTGCCAGCAGCTTGAAGTTCGGGACACTTTATAGCAATCAGCCCCAGCATTTT,TRBV5-8,-,TRBJ1-5,-
CASSQEGGTHGYTF,TGTGCCAGCAGCCAAGAAGGGGGCACGCATGGCTACACCTTC,TRBV3-1/TRBV3-2,TRBD1,TRBJ1-2,-
CASRPRDYGTEVYEQYF,TGTGCCAGTAGACCCCGAGATTACGGGACAGAGGTCTACGAGCAGTACTTC,TRBV19,TRBD1,TRBJ2-7,-
CSVGQVDGYTF,TGCAGCGTTGGTCAGGTCGATGGCTACACCTTC,TRBV29-1,-,TRBJ1-2,-
CASSPAEAWRDEQFF,TGTGCCAGCTCACCCGCCGAGGCCTGGAGGGATGAGCAGTTCTTC,TRBV18,-,TRBJ2-1,few
CASSLDPREGRYTEAFF,TGTGCCAGCAGCTTAGACCCCCGGGAGGGAAGGTACACTGAAGCTTTCTTT,TRBV13,-,TRBJ1-1,-
CASSLPRGVGDEKLFF,TGTGCCAGCAGTTTGCCCAGGGGCGTGGGGGATGAAAAACTGTTTTTT,TRBV28,-,TRBJ1-4,once